This entry describes one T cell receptor beta chain. The data were taken from a study of siplizumab effects on memory and regulatory T cells. The CDR3 has 13 amino acids. V shed 0 bases and J shed 8 bases, with 11 bases lying between them. The germline V gene has CDR1 SGHNT and CDR2 YYREEE (reference sequence). The protocol was immunoSEQ multiplex PCR, while the TCRdb copy is restricted to in-frame clones and leaves out a portion. The table shows 55,000 to 80,000 clones, with 79% occurring only once. The sequenced sample was memory CD4+ T cells sorted from blood. The chain uses TRBV5-4 and TRBJ1-2; D may be TRBD1 (6 bases). This TCR came from a human donor in good health. The CDR3 protein is CASSLAGGPGYTF. CDR3 DNA sequence: TGTGCCAGCAGCTTGGCGGGGGGGCCGGGCTACACCTTC.